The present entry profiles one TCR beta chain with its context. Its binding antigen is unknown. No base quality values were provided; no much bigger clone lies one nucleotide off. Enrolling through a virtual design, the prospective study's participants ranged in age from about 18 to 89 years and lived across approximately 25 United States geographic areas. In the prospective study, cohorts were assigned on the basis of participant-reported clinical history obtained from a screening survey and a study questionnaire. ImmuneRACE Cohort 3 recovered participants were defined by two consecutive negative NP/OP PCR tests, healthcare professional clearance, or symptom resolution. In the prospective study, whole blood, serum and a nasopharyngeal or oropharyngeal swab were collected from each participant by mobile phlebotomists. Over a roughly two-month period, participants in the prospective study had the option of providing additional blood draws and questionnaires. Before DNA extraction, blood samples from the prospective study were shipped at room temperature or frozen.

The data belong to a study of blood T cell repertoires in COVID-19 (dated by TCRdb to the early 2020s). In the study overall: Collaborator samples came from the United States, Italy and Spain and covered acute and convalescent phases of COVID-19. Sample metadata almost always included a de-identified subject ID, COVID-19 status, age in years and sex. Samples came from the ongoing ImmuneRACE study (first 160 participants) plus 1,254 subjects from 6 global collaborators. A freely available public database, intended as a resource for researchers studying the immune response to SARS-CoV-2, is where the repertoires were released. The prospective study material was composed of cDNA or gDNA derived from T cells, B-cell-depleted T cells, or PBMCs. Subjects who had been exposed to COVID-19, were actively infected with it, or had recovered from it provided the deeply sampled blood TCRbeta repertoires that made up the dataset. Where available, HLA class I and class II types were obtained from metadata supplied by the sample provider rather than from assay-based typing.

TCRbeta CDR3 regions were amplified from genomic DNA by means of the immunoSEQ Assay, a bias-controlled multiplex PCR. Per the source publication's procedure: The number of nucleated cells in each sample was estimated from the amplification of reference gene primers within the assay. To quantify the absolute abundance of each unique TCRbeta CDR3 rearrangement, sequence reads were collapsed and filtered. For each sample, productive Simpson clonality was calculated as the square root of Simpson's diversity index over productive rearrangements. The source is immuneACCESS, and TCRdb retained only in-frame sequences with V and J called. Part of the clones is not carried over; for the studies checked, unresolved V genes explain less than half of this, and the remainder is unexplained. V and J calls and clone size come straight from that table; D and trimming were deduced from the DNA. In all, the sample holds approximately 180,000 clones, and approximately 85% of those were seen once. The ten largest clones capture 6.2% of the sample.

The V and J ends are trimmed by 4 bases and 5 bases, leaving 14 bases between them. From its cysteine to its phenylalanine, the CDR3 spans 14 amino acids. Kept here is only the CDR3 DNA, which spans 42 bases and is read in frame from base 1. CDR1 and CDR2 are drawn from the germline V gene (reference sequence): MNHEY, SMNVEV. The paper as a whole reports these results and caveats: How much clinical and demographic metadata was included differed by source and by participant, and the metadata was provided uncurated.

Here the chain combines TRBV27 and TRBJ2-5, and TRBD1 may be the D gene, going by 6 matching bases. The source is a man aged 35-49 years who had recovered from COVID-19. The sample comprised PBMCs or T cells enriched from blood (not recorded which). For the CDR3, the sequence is CASSSLERGETQYF. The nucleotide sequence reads TGTGCCAGCAGTTCGTTGGAAAGGGGGGAGACCCAGTACTTC.